This T cell receptor (beta chain) was sequenced during a study of Graves' ophthalmopathy and Graves' hyperthyroidism listed by TCRdb under 2018. For the study in its entirety: Hyperthyroidism was defined as stable when no progression to ophthalmopathy occurred within 18 months of follow-up. In total, approximately 130 blood samples were TCR-sequenced: 40 to 45 ophthalmopathy, over 70 hyperthyroidism and some 17 hyperthyroidism-to-ophthalmopathy patients. To tell Graves' ophthalmopathy apart from Graves' hyperthyroidism, and to predict which patients would progress to ophthalmopathy, the study relied on TCR beta repertoire signatures. An independent validation cohort comprised some 19 hyperthyroidism patients and roughly 15 patients who later progressed from hyperthyroidism to ophthalmopathy. To explore V-J signatures that separate ophthalmopathy from hyperthyroidism, a discovery set of about a hundred patients was enrolled, consisting of 43 with ophthalmopathy and approximately 60 with stable hyperthyroidism. Following sampling, methimazole starting at 30 mg daily was administered to hyperthyroidism patients, and high-dose intravenous methylprednisolone was administered to ophthalmopathy patients. In over five hyperthyroidism patients, T-cell repertoires of thyroid tissue and blood were compared. Results and caveats for the whole study, not just this receptor: No statistical method was used to set the sample size in advance, and the investigators knew which group each participant was assigned to. In validation, the model predicted ophthalmopathy progression with 55% to 71% sensitivity and around 72% specificity; some 13 predicted patients were CT-confirmed with GO in a median of about 6.2 months. In cross-validation, the 13-signature model distinguished ophthalmopathy from stable hyperthyroidism with approximately 88% sensitivity and almost 83% specificity, and in the test set the corresponding values were approximately 80% and 75%. Most expanded thyroid clonotypes with frequency above 0.001 were also detected in blood, suggesting blood repertoires may reflect the thyroid immune response.

Comment on this clonotype: Its antigen is unknown. Base quality data are lacking; no much larger clone is found one base away.

Patients with hyperthyroidism were aged 18 to 65 years, had been newly diagnosed, and had a disease duration of less than 2 months. Anyone with other autoimmune diseases, uncontrolled infections, pregnancy or lactation was excluded from the study. Diagnosis relied on clinical symptoms, serum thyroxine, TRAb, thyroid ultrasound and orbital computed tomography. Total RNA was extracted using Trizol reagent, and RNA quality was checked on an Agilent 2100 Bioanalyzer. Sequences LNHDA (CDR1) and SQIVND (CDR2) are obtained from the germline V gene (reference sequence). The CDR3, from cysteine to phenylalanine, totals 14 residues. Solely the CDR3 DNA is kept, with 42 bases framed from the first base. V and J lose 8 bases and 6 bases, and a span of 16 bases separates them. For repertoire sequencing, the TCR beta CDR3 regions were amplified from RNA transcripts. HTBI primers and the Qiagen OneStep RT-PCR kit were used in a first-round RT-PCR, which was followed by a second-round multiplex PCR, size selection and purification. Libraries were sequenced paired-end with 100 bp reads on an Illumina HiSeq2000. On the study's bioinformatics: SOAPnuke was used to process the reads, removing any read that contained adapters or uncalled bases, had a mean Phred below 15, or lacked an exact match to the constant primer or identifier. COPE v1.2.5 was used to merge the high-quality paired reads. Each unique nucleotide sequence was treated as a clonotype, and MiTCR v1.1 was used to align the clonotypes to the IMGT TRB V, D and J references. Only V-J combinations with frequency above 0.0001 were analysed, covering 99% to 99.2% of repertoires. For each V-J combination, a TCR clonal expansion and chaos score was defined as the ratio of F50 clonal expansion to chaos observed in the TCRdist matrix. Features were reduced by Welch's t-statistics and random forest to over 10 V-J combinations, which fed a naive Bayes classifier. The Morisita-Horn index was used to measure how similar the thyroid and blood repertoires were. TCRdb ran its own pipeline on the public reads, namely fastp trimming at Q25 and MiXCR clone calling, and kept in-frame beta chains. Each record represents a unique CDR3 protein, reported with the most common genes and DNA among its rows. TCRdb's processing, not the authors' own work, is the source of the V and J calls. The sample yields over a million distinct CDR3 sequences; roughly two fifths were counted once. Jointly, the top ten make up over 8.5% of the sample.

Recombination connected TRBV19 to TRBJ2-2; 7 matching bases give a weak D call of TRBD2. Sequenced material: peripheral blood or thyroid tissue (not recorded which). This clonotype originated in an adult man with Graves' hyperthyroidism. The CDR3 protein is CASQTGGLPGELFF. The sequence in DNA is TGTGCCAGTCAGACGGGGGGCCTTCCCGGGGAGCTGTTTTTT.